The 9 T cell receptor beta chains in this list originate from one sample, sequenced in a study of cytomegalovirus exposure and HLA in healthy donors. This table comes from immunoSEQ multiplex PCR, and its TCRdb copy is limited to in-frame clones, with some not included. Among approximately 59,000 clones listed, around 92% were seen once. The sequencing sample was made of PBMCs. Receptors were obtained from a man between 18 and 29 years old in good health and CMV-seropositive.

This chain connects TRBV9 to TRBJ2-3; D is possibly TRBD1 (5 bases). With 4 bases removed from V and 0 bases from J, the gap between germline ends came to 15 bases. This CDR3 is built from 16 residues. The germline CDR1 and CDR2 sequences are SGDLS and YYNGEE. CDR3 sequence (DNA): TGTGCCAGCAGCATAAGACAGTCCCTTAGCACAGATACGCAGTATTTT. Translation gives CASSIRQSLSTDTQYF.

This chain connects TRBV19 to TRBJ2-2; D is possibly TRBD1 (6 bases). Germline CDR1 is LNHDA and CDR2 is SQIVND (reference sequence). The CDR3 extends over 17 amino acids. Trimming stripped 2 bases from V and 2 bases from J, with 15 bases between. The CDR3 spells CASSITGTRFNTGELFF. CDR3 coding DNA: TGTGCCAGTAGTATAACCGGGACAAGATTCAACACCGGGGAGCTGTTTTTT.

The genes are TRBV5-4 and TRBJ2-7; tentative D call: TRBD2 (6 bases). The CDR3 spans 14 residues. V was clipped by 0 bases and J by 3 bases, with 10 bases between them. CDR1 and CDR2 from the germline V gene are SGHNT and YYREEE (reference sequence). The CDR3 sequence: CASSLETSYYEQYF. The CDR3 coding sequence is TGTGCCAGCAGCTTGGAAACTAGCTACTACGAGCAGTACTTC.

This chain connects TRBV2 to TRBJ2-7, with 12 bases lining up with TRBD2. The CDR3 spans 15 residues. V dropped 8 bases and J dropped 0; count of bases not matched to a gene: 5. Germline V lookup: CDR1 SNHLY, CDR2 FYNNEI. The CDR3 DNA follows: TGTGCCAGCTCTAGCGGGAGGGCCGTCTCCTACGAGCAGTACTTC. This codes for CASSSGRAVSYEQYF.

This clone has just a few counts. The CDR3 DNA follows: TGTGCCAGCAGTGATACTCCCGGACAGCCAAATCAGCCCCAGCATTTT. Protein product: CASSDTPGQPNQPQHF. The genes are TRBV6-1 and TRBJ1-5; D is possibly TRBD1 (6 bases). Trimming left V 3 bases short and J 4 bases short, with 16 bases between. The germline gives CDR1 MNHNS, CDR2 SASEGT. The CDR3 length is 16 residues.

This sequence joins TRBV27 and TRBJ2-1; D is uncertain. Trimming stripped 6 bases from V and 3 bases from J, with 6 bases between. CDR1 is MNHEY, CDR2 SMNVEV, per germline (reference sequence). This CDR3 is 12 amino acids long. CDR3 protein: CASRALYNEQFF. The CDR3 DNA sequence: TGTGCCAGCAGGGCCCTCTACAATGAGCAGTTCTTC.

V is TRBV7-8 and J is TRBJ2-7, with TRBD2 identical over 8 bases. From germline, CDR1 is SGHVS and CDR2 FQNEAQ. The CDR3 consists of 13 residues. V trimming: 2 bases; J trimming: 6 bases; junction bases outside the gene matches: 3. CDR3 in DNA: TGTGCCAGCAGCTTACTTGCGGGAGGCGAGCAGTACTTC. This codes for CASSLLAGGEQYF.

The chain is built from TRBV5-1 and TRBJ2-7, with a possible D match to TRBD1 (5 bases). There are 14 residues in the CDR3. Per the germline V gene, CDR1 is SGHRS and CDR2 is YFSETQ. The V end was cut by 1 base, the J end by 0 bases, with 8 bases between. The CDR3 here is CASSLLGDSYEQYF. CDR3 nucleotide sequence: TGCGCCAGCAGCTTGCTAGGGGACTCCTACGAGCAGTACTTC. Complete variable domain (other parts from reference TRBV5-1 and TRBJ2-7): KAGVTQTPRYLIKTRGQQVTLSCSPISGHRSVSWYQQTPGQGLQFLFEYFSETQRNKGNFPGRFSGRQFSNSRSEMNVSTLELGDSALYLCASSLLGDSYEQYFGPGTRLTVT.

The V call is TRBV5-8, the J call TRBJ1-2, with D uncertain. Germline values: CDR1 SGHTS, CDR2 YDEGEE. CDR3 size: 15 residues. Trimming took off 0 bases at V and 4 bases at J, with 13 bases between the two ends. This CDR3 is CASSLAQRISYGYTF. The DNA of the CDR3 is TGTGCCAGCAGCTTGGCCCAGCGTATCTCCTATGGCTACACCTTC.